The present T cell receptor (beta chain) was sequenced within a study of T-cell memory formation after mild COVID-19. Broader study findings: The authors did not confirm SARS-CoV-2 specificity of second-wave clones peaking day 37.

About this clonotype: Its matching antigen is unknown.

V lost 2 bases and J lost 3, with 5 bases in between. Germline V gene data show CDR1 as SGHVS and CDR2 as FNYEAQ. CDR3 size: 13 residues. TCRdb independently ran MiXCR on the 5' RACE reads; one entry per CDR3 protein. The sample holds about 360,000 distinct CDR3 sequences, about 15% seen once. This chain links TRBV7-6 with TRBJ1-5; D call uncertain. The sequenced material came from PBMCs or a T cell subset sorted from them (not recorded which). The receptor's source is a man in his late teens or twenties who had mild COVID-19 (a few samples of this study predate the infection). Cell type and time point are not known. CDR3 bases: TGTGCCAGCAGCTTAAGTTACAATCAGCCCCAGCATTTT. This sequence encodes CASSLSYNQPQHF. Full variable domain (outside the CDR3, taken from reference TRBV7-6 and TRBJ1-5): GAGVSQSPRYKVTKRGQDVALRCDPISGHVSLYWYRQALGQGPEFLTYFNYEAQQDKSGLPNDRFSAERPEGSISTLTIQRTEQRDSAMYRCASSLSYNQPQHFGDGTRLSIL.